A selection of T cell receptor beta chains follows, all from one sample in a study of CD8 T cells in ankylosing spondylitis. TCRdb reanalysed the 5' RACE reads using MiXCR and keeps one entry per CDR3 protein. The data show 150,000 to 200,000 distinct CDR3 sequences, around 16% seen once. The material sequenced was blood, either unsorted or a sorted T cell fraction (not recorded which). Receptor source: a male donor with ankylosing spondylitis or in good health (not recorded which). The CDR3 runs from the conserved cysteine through the conserved F or W. Fields, in order: J gene, V gene, CDR3 protein.

TRBJ2-1,TRBV5-6,CASSLGRLAGELTNEQFF
TRBJ2-2,TRBV24-1,CATSMGPNTGELFF
TRBJ2-7,TRBV5-1,CASSLDGGEAYEQCF
TRBJ1-2,TRBV10-3,CAISEHYGYTF
TRBJ1-5,TRBV20-1,CSARSLKGVKYQPQHF
TRBJ1-2,TRBV10-3,CAISESRNYGYTF
TRBJ1-2,TRBV10-2,CASSEPRGNYGYTF
TRBJ2-3,TRBV5-1,CASSFGLAGGSADTQYF
TRBJ2-4,TRBV2,CASSWGEGIQYF
TRBJ2-3,TRBV29-1,CSVDMVDTQYF
TRBJ2-3,TRBV28,CASSLGAGENTDTQYF
TRBJ2-2,TRBV3-1,CASSQVEVGTGELFF
TRBJ1-4,TRBV5-1,CASSRGDRGPSEKLFF
TRBJ2-5,TRBV20-1,CSATDTQETQYF
TRBJ2-7,TRBV29-1,CSVEGLAYEQYF
TRBJ1-5,TRBV20-1,CSASSGNQPQHF
TRBJ2-7,TRBV6-5,CASIIGDGYVAQYF
TRBJ2-3,TRBV20-1,CSARGTSDSWDF
TRBJ1-2,TRBV6-5,CASSYSRVTGDNYGYTF
TRBJ2-3,TRBV20-1,CSARDGSTDTQYF
TRBJ1-2,TRBV5-1,CASSLVPGGDYGYTF
TRBJ2-3,TRBV4-1,CASSPRASGLTDTQYF
TRBJ1-1,TRBV20-1,CSARRQGMATEAFF
TRBJ2-1,TRBV6-1,CASSDPGGPHNEQFF
TRBJ2-3,TRBV5-1,CASSLQGTGYDMQYF
TRBJ2-5,TRBV7-9,CASSQITGGETQYF
TRBJ2-1,TRBV28,CASHLDNEQFF
TRBJ2-5,TRBV24-1,CATSDPDRVPETQYF
TRBJ2-1,TRBV6-6,CASSYSNEQFF
TRBJ1-4,TRBV5-5,CASSLGVGQTEKLFF
TRBJ2-1,TRBV7-9,CASCRRSDNEQFF
TRBJ2-4,TRBV4-1,CASSQDRVTKNIQYF
TRBJ2-3,TRBV29-1,CSAGDRWDTQYF
TRBJ2-7,TRBV5-1,CASSQEVLAGEIYEQYF
TRBJ2-3,TRBV28,CASRVYWSATRTDTQYF
TRBJ1-6,TRBV12-3/TRBV12-4,CASSLFGDSPLHF
TRBJ2-2,TRBV27,CASMDSLTGELFF
TRBJ2-1,TRBV20-1,CSARDGGTGAYNEQFF
TRBJ2-5,TRBV6-5,CASSSPDRGQEETQYF
TRBJ2-1,TRBV7-3,CASSLASASSYNEQFF
TRBJ2-1,TRBV5-6,CASRFGLAGSNEQFF
TRBJ2-3,TRBV3-1,CASQSTSGFTSSTDTQYF
TRBJ2-1,TRBV7-9,CASSSAGVSEQFF
TRBJ2-5,TRBV20-1,CSAESISSGPAGGPLETQYF
TRBJ2-5,TRBV4-2,CASSLSRGRETQYF
TRBJ1-5,TRBV4-2,CASSQDGNSNQPQHF
TRBJ2-2,TRBV3-1,CASRQLNTGELFF
TRBJ1-1,TRBV12-3/TRBV12-4,CASTIFQGGEAFF
TRBJ1-4,TRBV7-6,CASSIGTPGGNEKLFF
TRBJ1-5,TRBV2,CASSDGQTSNQPQHF
TRBJ1-4,TRBV7-2,CASSLAGGTANEKLFF
TRBJ2-7,TRBV6-1,CASRRGQVAYEQYF
TRBJ2-7,TRBV14,CASGRQSYEQYF
TRBJ2-3,TRBV20-1,CSARVPMGTDTQYF
TRBJ2-1,TRBV12-3/TRBV12-4,CASSFSAGSGNEQFF
TRBJ2-4,TRBV24-1,CATSDPGQEDGIQYF
TRBJ2-2,TRBV5-1,CASSLVTSGRAINGELFF
TRBJ2-1,TRBV5-4,CASSSRLAGDNEQFF
TRBJ2-1,TRBV29-1,CSHIRPGYNEQFF